Each of the 9 T cell receptor beta chains below was sequenced from the same sample in a study of blood T cell repertoires in COVID-19. Sequencing was performed with immunoSEQ multiplex PCR; in TCRdb, only in-frame clones are kept and a portion is missing. Altogether roughly 180,000 clones are present, 86% being singletons, with the ten largest covering about 20%. What was sequenced was peripheral blood. These TCRs come from an older man with active or convalescent COVID-19.

This rearrangement joins TRBV28 to TRBJ1-2; weak D call: TRBD1 (6 bases). Germline CDR1 and CDR2: MDHEN and SYDVKM. This CDR3 is built from 14 residues. V was trimmed by 5 bases and J by 5 bases, leaving 15 bases between them. CDR3 coding DNA: TGTGCCAGCAGTCCAACAGGGAGTGGGTATGGCTACACCTTC. Encoded protein: CASSPTGSGYGYTF.

The J gene is TRBJ1-5, the V gene TRBV28; 8 bases are shared with TRBD1. The CDR3 runs to 19 residues. J lost 4 bases, V lost 4 bases, and 18 bases had no gene match. Germline V gene data show CDR1 as MDHEN and CDR2 as SYDVKM. The CDR3 coding sequence is TGTGCCAGCAGTTCCGCAGGGCCTACGCAGGGGGCTAGGAATCAGCCCCAGCATTTT. Amino acid sequence: CASSSAGPTQGARNQPQHF.

The chain has TRBV11-3 and TRBJ2-7, with TRBD1 identical over 9 bases. Per germline, CDR1 SGHNT and CDR2 YENEEA. The J segment lost 3 bases and the V segment lost 5 bases, leaving 5 bases of the junction unmatched. The CDR3 length is 14 residues. The chain's CDR3 is CASSPGTGLYEQYF. The DNA for the CDR3 is TGTGCCAGCAGCCCCGGGACAGGGCTCTACGAGCAGTACTTC.

J is TRBJ1-1 and V is TRBV2; perhaps TRBD1 as D (6 bases). The germline CDR1 and CDR2 sequences are SNHLY and FYNNEI. The V gene lost 6 bases and the J gene lost 2 bases, with 16 bases spanning the gap. The CDR3 is made up of 15 amino acids. CDR3 in amino acids: CASRLRQVYNTEAFF. The CDR3 DNA is TGTGCCAGCAGATTACGACAGGTCTATAACACTGAAGCTTTCTTT.

J is TRBJ1-2 and V is TRBV28; D possibly corresponds to TRBD1 (5 bases). CDR1 MDHEN and CDR2 SYDVKM come from the germline V gene. V lost 6 bases and J 4 bases, leaving 12 bases between the germline ends. The CDR3 has 13 amino acids. CDR3 sequence (DNA): TGTGCCAGCAGACGGGGGGGTATCTATGGCTACACCTTC. This sequence encodes CASRRGGIYGYTF.

The chain carries TRBV7-2 and TRBJ2-2, with D perhaps matching TRBD1 (5 bases). Looked up from germline, CDR1 is SGHTA and CDR2 is FQGNSA. Trimming removed 5 bases at V and 5 bases at J, with 18 bases between. The CDR3 is 16 residues long. This chain's CDR3 is CASSQDPARDTGELFF. For the CDR3, the DNA is TGTGCCAGCAGCCAGGACCCCGCCAGGGATACCGGGGAGCTGTTTTTT.

This chain connects TRBV7-2 to TRBJ1-3; the match to TRBD1 covers 7 bases. V lost 5 bases to trimming and J lost 4 bases; unmatched junction nucleotides: 8. CDR3 length equals 15 residues. Germline-derived CDR1 and CDR2 are SGHTA and FQGNSA. Here the CDR3 DNA reads TGTGCCAGCAGCCCGGGACAGTGGCTCGGAAACACCATATATTTT. Encoded protein: CASSPGQWLGNTIYF. Together with reference TRBV7-2 and TRBJ1-3, the CDR3 gives the full variable domain: GAGVSQSPSNKVTEKGKDVELRCDPISGHTALYWYRQSLGQGLEFLIYFQGNSAPDKSGLPSDRFSAERTGGSVSTLTIQRTQQEDSAVYLCASSPGQWLGNTIYFGEGSWLTVV.

This chain connects TRBV28 to TRBJ2-2; TRBD2 agrees at 10 bases. The trim removed 3 bases at V and 7 bases at J, leaving 11 bases unmatched. CDR3 length: 17 amino acids. CDR1 is MDHEN, CDR2 SYDVKM, per germline. Written as DNA, the CDR3 is TGTGCCAGCAGTTTCCTAAGCGGGAGGGTTGGCATCGGGGAGCTGTTTTTT. It yields the protein CASSFLSGRVGIGELFF.

The rearrangement joins TRBV4-1 to TRBJ2-3; D remains ambiguous. The CDR3 has 16 residues. From germline, CDR1 is MGHRA and CDR2 YSYEKL. The V end lost 0 bases, the J end lost 1 base, and 11 bases lay between the germline ends. The CDR3 DNA is TGCGCCAGCAGCCAAGAGGCGGTTATGGGCACAGATACGCAGTATTTT. It codes for CASSQEAVMGTDTQYF.